One sample yielded the 27 T cell receptor beta chains listed below, sequenced in a study of CXCR3-negative and CXCR3-positive naive CD8 T cells. UMI-labeled 5' RACE TRB cDNA libraries were prepared from the cells. After re-calling the 5' RACE reads, TCRdb lists one entry per CDR3 protein, DNA absent. The table gives 45,000 or so distinct CDR3 sequences; the top ten clones make up roughly a tenth of it. The specimen sequenced was memory CD8+ T cells from blood. These receptors all come from a human donor in good health. Some clones in this sample may be carry-over from other donors' samples.

The rearrangement joins TRBV5-1 to TRBJ1-2. This CDR3 is 15 amino acids long. Germline V gene data show CDR1 as SGHRS and CDR2 as YFSETQ. CDR3 loop: CASSLDRASNYGYTF.

The chain carries TRBV29-1 and TRBJ1-1; the TCRdb call, TRBD1, lacks DNA for checking. The CDR3 is 19 residues long. Germline CDR1 SQVTM, CDR2 ANQGSEA. The CDR3 loop reads CSVEGVLLTVGGKNTEAFF.

The genes are TRBV29-1 and TRBJ2-2; with no DNA, the TCRdb D assignment of TRBD1 cannot be verified. The CDR3 is made up of 13 amino acids. Germline CDR1 SQVTM, CDR2 ANQGSEA. CDR3 in amino acids: CSALTGYTGELFF.

The genes are TRBV6-6 and TRBJ1-2; TCRdb's D call of TRBD1 is untestable without DNA. The germline V gene has CDR1 MNHNY and CDR2 SVGAGI (reference sequence). This CDR3 region has 13 residues. CDR3 amino acids: CASNGQGYYGYTF.

The chain couples TRBV7-6 to TRBJ1-5; lacking DNA, the TRBD1 call made by TCRdb goes unchecked. The CDR3 sequence is 14 residues long. Looked up from germline, CDR1 is SGHVS and CDR2 is FNYEAQ. This chain's CDR3 is CASSPGTYGQPQHF.

The chain employs TRBV7-9 and TRBJ2-1; the D call of TRBD2 rests on TCRdb alone, since no DNA is present to check it. This CDR3 region has 16 residues. Germline V CDR1 and CDR2: SEHNR, FQNEAQ (reference sequence). The chain's CDR3 is CASSTTRASGYNEQFF.

CDR3 region: CASSFRGNYNEQFF. This chain connects TRBV11-1 to TRBJ2-1; TCRdb indicates TRBD2, and absent DNA this call remains unverified. The CDR3 totals 14 residues. Germline V CDR1 and CDR2: SGHAT, FQDESV (reference sequence).

This chain joins TRBV2 and TRBJ2-2. CDR1 is SNHLY, CDR2 FYNNEI, per germline. The length of the CDR3 is 13 residues. The CDR3 spells CADSMTNTGELFF.

This chain uses TRBV4-1 with TRBJ2-1; TCRdb indicates TRBD2, and absent DNA this call remains unverified. CDR3 size: 16 residues. Germline V gives CDR1 MGHRA, CDR2 YSYEKL. The CDR3 sequence is CASSQGLRSSYNEQFF.

This chain links TRBV7-3 with TRBJ2-2. CDR1 is SGHTA, CDR2 FQGTGA, per germline. CDR3 size: 11 residues. CDR3 loop: CASMDTGELFF.

The rearrangement links TRBV6-5 to TRBJ2-7; lacking DNA, the TRBD1 call made by TCRdb goes unchecked. Germline-derived CDR1 and CDR2 are MNHEY and SVGAGI. This CDR3 has 14 amino acids. The CDR3 sequence: CASSPGLGAYEQYF.

The gene calls are TRBV2 and TRBJ2-5; TCRdb outputs TRBD2, but without DNA this stays unchecked. CDR1 and CDR2 from the germline V gene are SNHLY and FYNNEI. The CDR3 has 14 amino acids. The CDR3 loop reads CASSEAAGSETQYF.

The rearrangement joins TRBV14 to TRBJ2-1; TCRdb's D call of TRBD1 is untestable without DNA. The CDR3 length is 15 residues. The V gene's germline CDR1 is SGHDN and CDR2 FVKESK. The CDR3 here is CASSQGRGGDPEQFF.

The V gene is TRBV4-3, the J gene TRBJ2-7; TCRdb selects TRBD1, and the lack of DNA leaves this call unchecked. CDR1 is LGHNA, CDR2 YSLEER, per germline. The CDR3 runs 15 residues. The CDR3 reads CASSQSQGANYEQYF.

The chain uses TRBV20-1 and TRBJ1-4. CDR3 size: 16 residues. CDR1 is DFQATT and CDR2 is SNEGSKA in the germline V gene (reference sequence). CDR3 in amino acids: CSARDFRPGNNEKLFF.

This chain joins TRBV4-3 and TRBJ2-2; TCRdb's D gene call, TRBD2, goes unchecked for lack of DNA. Germline CDR1 is LGHNA and CDR2 is YSLEER. This CDR3 region has 16 residues. CDR3: CASSQDRLAGEGELFF.

The V gene is TRBV6-4, the J gene TRBJ1-3; lacking DNA, the TRBD1 call made by TCRdb goes unchecked. Germline lookup yields CDR1 MRHNA and CDR2 SNTAGT. This CDR3 has 15 amino acids. The CDR3 here is CASSANRGPGNTIYF.

This sequence joins TRBV12-3 or TRBV12-4 and TRBJ2-7; TCRdb's assignment of TRBD2 cannot be checked, as there is no DNA. The CDR3 runs to 14 residues. This chain's CDR3 is CASSFSEEGYEQYF.

V is TRBV7-9 and J is TRBJ1-1; lacking DNA, the TRBD1 call made by TCRdb goes unchecked. Germline V gene sequence: CDR1 SEHNR, CDR2 FQNEAQ (reference sequence). The CDR3 covers 14 residues. CDR3 sequence reads: CASSPAGTGTEAFF. The complete variable domain, with remaining parts taken from reference TRBV7-9 and TRBJ1-1, reads DTGVSQNPRHKITKRGQNVTFRCDPISEHNRLYWYRQTLGQGPEFLTYFQNEAQLEKSRLLSDRFSAERPKGSFSTLEIQRTEQGDSAMYLCASSPAGTGTEAFFGQGTRLTVV.

The rearrangement uses TRBV6-2 or TRBV6-3 and TRBJ2-1; the TCRdb D gene call, TRBD2, has no DNA to confirm it. This CDR3 has 15 amino acids. Germline-derived CDR1 and CDR2 are MNHEY and SVGEGT. The CDR3 loop reads CASAISGGAYNEQFF.

Its frequency marks this clonotype as medium-sized (0.01 to 0.1%). V and J are TRBV28 and TRBJ1-1; the D call from TCRdb, TRBD1, cannot be confirmed without DNA. Germline CDR1 and CDR2: MDHEN and SYDVKM. The CDR3 is made up of 15 amino acids. CDR3 sequence reads: CASRTQRQGVPEAFF.

This chain links TRBV7-6 with TRBJ2-2. There are 12 residues in the CDR3. CDR1 SGHVS and CDR2 FNYEAQ come from the germline V gene. CDR3 sequence: CASSLLPGELFF.

The chain carries TRBV20-1 and TRBJ2-3; the TRBD1 assignment by TCRdb is unverifiable without DNA. The CDR3 has 14 residues. Germline V gives CDR1 DFQATT, CDR2 SNEGSKA (reference sequence). The CDR3 sequence is CSADGGRGSDTQYF.

The chain links TRBV13 to TRBJ2-3. Germline V gene sequence: CDR1 PRHDT, CDR2 FYEKMQ (reference sequence). This CDR3 has 15 amino acids. The chain's CDR3 is CASSSRPLDTDTQYF.

V is TRBV20-1 and J is TRBJ2-7; absent DNA, TCRdb's TRBD2 call cannot be checked. The CDR3 length is 14 residues. Germline V gene sequence: CDR1 DFQATT, CDR2 SNEGSKA (reference sequence). The CDR3 here is CSARGSGGIYEQYF.

The chain recombines TRBV6-4 with TRBJ2-3; lacking DNA, the TRBD2 call made by TCRdb goes unchecked. This CDR3 region has 15 residues. Germline V gene data show CDR1 as MRHNA and CDR2 as SNTAGT. CDR3 loop: CASSGGGESTDTQYF.

The gene calls are TRBV12-3 or TRBV12-4 and TRBJ1-1; TCRdb calls TRBD1, which cannot be checked without DNA. This CDR3 has 15 amino acids. The CDR3 reads CASSSPWTVNTEAFF.